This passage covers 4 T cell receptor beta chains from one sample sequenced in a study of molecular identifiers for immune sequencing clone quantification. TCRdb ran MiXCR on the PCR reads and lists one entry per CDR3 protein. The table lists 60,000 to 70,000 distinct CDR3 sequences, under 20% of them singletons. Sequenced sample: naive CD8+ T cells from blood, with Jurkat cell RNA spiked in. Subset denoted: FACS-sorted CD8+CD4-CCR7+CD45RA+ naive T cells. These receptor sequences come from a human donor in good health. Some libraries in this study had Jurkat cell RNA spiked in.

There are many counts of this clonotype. This CDR3 reads CASSPRALLETQYF. CDR3 nucleotide sequence: TGTGCCAGCAGCCCGCGAGCTCTCTTAGAGACCCAGTACTTC. This chain connects TRBV3-1 to TRBJ2-5; D ambiguous. The CDR3 has 14 residues. V was trimmed by 4 bases and J by 4 bases, leaving 13 bases between them. Germline CDR1 is LGHDT and CDR2 is YNNKEL (reference sequence).

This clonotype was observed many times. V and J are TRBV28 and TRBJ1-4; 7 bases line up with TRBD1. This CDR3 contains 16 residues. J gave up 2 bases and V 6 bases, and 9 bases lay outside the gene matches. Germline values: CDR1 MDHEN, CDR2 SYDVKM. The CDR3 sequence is CASSHHRGATNEKLFF. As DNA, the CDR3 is TGTGCCAGCAGCCACCACAGGGGCGCGACTAATGAAAAACTGTTTTTT.

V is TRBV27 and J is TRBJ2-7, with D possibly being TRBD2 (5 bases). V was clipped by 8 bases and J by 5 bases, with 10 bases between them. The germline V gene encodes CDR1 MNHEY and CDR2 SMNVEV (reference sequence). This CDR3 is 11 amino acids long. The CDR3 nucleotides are TGTGCCAGCTCAGGACTCCACGAGCAGTACTTC. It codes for CASSGLHEQYF.

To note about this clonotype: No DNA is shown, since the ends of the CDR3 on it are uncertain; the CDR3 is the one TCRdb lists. The CDR3 here is CISVPAAKGDRRPSTYNEQFF. This chain uses TRBV7-5 with TRBJ2-1; the listed D gene, TRBD1, was not tested against the DNA. TRBV7-5 is termed a pseudogene. The CDR3 comprises 21 residues, both ends counted.